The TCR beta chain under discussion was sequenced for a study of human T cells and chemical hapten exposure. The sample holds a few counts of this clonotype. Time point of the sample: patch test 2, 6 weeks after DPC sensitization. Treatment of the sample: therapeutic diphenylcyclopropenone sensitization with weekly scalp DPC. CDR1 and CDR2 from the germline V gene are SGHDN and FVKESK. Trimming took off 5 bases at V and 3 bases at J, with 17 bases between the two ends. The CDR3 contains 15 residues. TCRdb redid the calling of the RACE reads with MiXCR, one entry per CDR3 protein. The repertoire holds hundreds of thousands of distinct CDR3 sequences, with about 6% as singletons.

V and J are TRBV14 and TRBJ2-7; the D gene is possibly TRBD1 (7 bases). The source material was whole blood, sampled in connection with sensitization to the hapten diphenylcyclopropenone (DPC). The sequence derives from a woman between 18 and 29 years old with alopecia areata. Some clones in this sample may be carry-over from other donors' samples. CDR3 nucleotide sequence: TGTGCCAGCAGCAAAATCGACAGGGACTTCTACGAGCAGTACTTC. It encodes CASSKIDRDFYEQYF. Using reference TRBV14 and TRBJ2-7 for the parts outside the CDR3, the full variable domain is EAGVTQFPSHSVIEKGQTVTLRCDPISGHDNLYWYRRVMGKEIKFLLHFVKESKQDESGMPNNRFLAERTGGTYSTLKVQPAELEDSGVYFCASSKIDRDFYEQYFGPGTRLTVT.